These 17 T cell receptor beta chains were all obtained from the same sample, sequenced in a study of T cells in Graves' hyperthyroidism and ophthalmopathy. The CDR3 regions of TCR beta were amplified from RNA transcripts. Researchers ran a first-round RT-PCR on the TCR CDR3 using the HTBI primer set. TCRdb processed the multiplex PCR reads anew with MiXCR; each CDR3 protein has one entry. The profile covers hundreds of thousands of distinct CDR3 sequences, with 40% to 55% appearing a single time and 6.5% to 9% taken by the ten largest. Sequencing used peripheral blood or thyroid tissue (not recorded which). These receptors originate from an adult man with Graves' disease, either hyperthyroidism or ophthalmopathy (not recorded which).

The chain carries TRBV20-1 and TRBJ2-5; D assignment may be TRBD1 or TRBD2 (6 bases each). Between the trimmed V and J ends, which lost 5 bases and 5 bases, there was a span of 18 bases. Per germline, CDR1 DFQATT and CDR2 SNEGSKA (reference sequence). This CDR3 has 14 amino acids. The CDR3 protein is CSALRGPPGETQYF. For the CDR3, the DNA is TGCAGTGCTCTCCGGGGGCCCCCGGGGGAGACCCAGTACTTC.

At least ten counts were recorded for this clonotype. The chain combines TRBV15 with TRBJ1-5; no definite D call. The CDR3 runs 14 residues. Deletions cut 5 bases from V and 2 bases from J, with 10 bases between. Germline CDR1 reads LNHNV; CDR2 reads YYDKDF (reference sequence). The chain's CDR3 is CATSGHGGNQPQHF. The CDR3 nucleotides are TGTGCCACCAGCGGCCACGGGGGCAATCAGCCCCAGCATTTT. The full variable domain, completed using reference TRBV15 and TRBJ1-5, is DAMVIQNPRYQVTQFGKPVTLSCSQTLNHNVMYWYQQKSSQAPKLLFHYYDKDFNNEADTPDNFQSRRPNTSFCFLDIRSPGLGDTAMYLCATSGHGGNQPQHFGDGTRLSIL.

The chain uses TRBV29-1 and TRBJ1-5; no definite D call. Germline V lookup: CDR1 SQVTM, CDR2 ANQGSEA. The CDR3 sequence is 15 residues long. V was cut by 3 bases and J by 5 bases, with 17 bases left in between. The CDR3 DNA follows: TGCAGCGTTGAGGGAATAGCAATGGAATATCAGCCCCAGCATTTT. Translating it yields CSVEGIAMEYQPQHF.

This chain uses TRBV20-1 with TRBJ2-7; unclear D gene. Looked up from germline, CDR1 is DFQATT and CDR2 is SNEGSKA (reference sequence). Trimming took off 6 bases at V and 4 bases at J, with 10 bases between the two ends. The CDR3 contains 11 residues. The CDR3 sequence: CSAESAYEQYF. Here the CDR3 DNA reads TGCAGTGCCGAGTCGGCGTACGAGCAGTACTTC.

On this clonotype itself: One end of the junction fails to match germline, which may point to a read error. The chain has TRBV10-3 and TRBJ2-5; 7 positions match TRBD2. This CDR3 is built from 18 residues. CDR1 and CDR2 (germline): ENHRY, SYGVKD. CDR3 sequence: CASSTGTNGPEQQETQYF. CDR3 DNA sequence: TGTGCCAGCAGTACGGGGACTAACGGTCCTGAGCAGCAAGAGACCCAGTACTTC.

On this clonotype itself: A read error may account for a junction end that differs from germline. The CDR3 here is CATSDGISSQPQHF. Here the CDR3 DNA reads TGTGCCACCAGTGACGGCATAAGCAGTCAGCCCCAGCATTTT. The chain is built from TRBV24-1 and TRBJ1-5, with D unresolved. CDR3 length: 14 residues. CDR1 KGHDR and CDR2 SFDVKD come from the germline V gene.

The chain carries TRBV29-1 and TRBJ1-2; a weak D match, TRBD1 (5 bases). Between the trimmed V and J ends, which lost 8 bases and 6 bases, there was a span of 19 bases. There are 13 residues in the CDR3. CDR1 is SQVTM, CDR2 ANQGSEA, per germline. The CDR3 region is CSPRSLTENGYTF. The CDR3 coding sequence is TGCAGCCCACGAAGCCTGACAGAGAATGGCTACACCTTC.

V is TRBV2 and J is TRBJ1-1; D remains ambiguous. CDR1 is SNHLY, CDR2 FYNNEI, per germline. CDR3 length: 13 residues. The V and J ends lost 0 bases and 7 bases respectively, with 9 bases between them. CDR3 sequence (DNA): TGTGCCAGCAGTGAAGCAGTGCAGGATGAAGCTTTCTTT. Amino acid sequence: CASSEAVQDEAFF.

For this clonotype: The DNA is left out, because the CDR3 cannot be placed on it with certainty; the CDR3 is given as TCRdb lists it. The genes are TRBV7-6 and TRBJ1-2; TRBD1 is the table's D call, not checked against the DNA. Germline V CDR1 and CDR2: SGHVS, FNYEAQ. The CDR3 adds up to 15 amino acids, both ends counted. The CDR3 protein is CASSYQAGWGVGNTF.

At least ten counts were recorded for this clonotype. The CDR3 DNA follows: TGTGCCATCAGTCAGGACGGTAATGAAAAACTGTTTTTT. Translating gives CAISQDGNEKLFF. V is TRBV10-3 and J is TRBJ1-4; D not resolved. Germline V lookup: CDR1 ENHRY, CDR2 SYGVKD. This CDR3 region has 13 residues. The V gene lost 5 bases and the J gene lost 4 bases, with 8 bases spanning the gap.

This clonotype was picked up many times. The gene calls are TRBV29-1 and TRBJ1-2; 7 positions match TRBD1. The V gene's germline CDR1 is SQVTM and CDR2 ANQGSEA. V was clipped by 5 bases and J by 6 bases; unmatched bases: 18. The CDR3 has 16 residues. The CDR3, as DNA: TGCAGCGTTAATTATCGGGACAGCCTTAAAGGCGATGGCTACACCTTC. Its protein product is CSVNYRDSLKGDGYTF.

This clonotype showed up many times. The chain joins TRBV9 to TRBJ1-6, with D possibly TRBD1 on 5 matching bases. Germline V gene data show CDR1 as SGDLS and CDR2 as YYNGEE. The CDR3 is 14 amino acids. Trimming took off 3 bases at V and 10 bases at J, with 14 bases between the two ends. CDR3 protein: CASSEGPAGSPLHF. CDR3 sequence (DNA): TGTGCCAGCAGCGAGGGACCAGCGGGATCACCCCTCCACTTT.

This clonotype was detected only a few times. The rearrangement links TRBV7-9 to TRBJ1-1, with a tentative D call TRBD1 (5 bases). The CDR3 consists of 14 residues. Germline lookup yields CDR1 SEHNR and CDR2 FQNEAQ (reference sequence). Trimming left V 1 base short and J 6 bases short, with 12 bases between. The CDR3 loop reads CASSLDPGSPEAFF. CDR3 DNA sequence: TGTGCCAGCAGCTTAGACCCAGGGTCGCCTGAAGCTTTCTTT.

This clonotype has only a few counts. CDR3 nucleotides: TGTGCCAGCAGCTTCTTGGGGGATAGCAATCAGCCCCAGCATTTT. It translates to CASSFLGDSNQPQHF. The chain has TRBV7-2 and TRBJ1-5, with a weak D call TRBD1 (5 bases). V was cut by 3 bases and J by 0 bases, with 9 bases left in between. Looked up from germline, CDR1 is SGHTA and CDR2 is FQGNSA. The CDR3 has 15 residues.

This clonotype was detected many times. The chain joins TRBV25-1 to TRBJ2-7; the match to TRBD1 covers 7 bases. V lost 4 bases to trimming and J lost 2 bases; unmatched junction nucleotides: 14. This CDR3 has 17 amino acids. In germline, CDR1 is MGHDK, CDR2 SYGVNS. CDR3 sequence (DNA): TGTGCCAGCAGTGCAAACGATCACAGGGGCCGTCCCTACGAGCAGTACTTC. Protein product: CASSANDHRGRPYEQYF.

Note on this clonotype: The junction shows a germline mismatch at one end, possibly a read error. The V call is TRBV7-8, the J call TRBJ2-7; 10 nucleotides line up with TRBD1. The CDR3 extends over 12 amino acids. Per germline, CDR1 SGHVS and CDR2 FQNEAQ. The CDR3 spells CASSLVGTGVLF. Written as DNA, the CDR3 is TGTGCCAGCAGCTTAGTTGGGACAGGGGTTCTCTTC. The full variable domain, with the rest looked up from reference TRBV7-8 and TRBJ2-7, is GAGVSQSPRYKVAKRGQDVALRCDPISGHVSLFWYQQALGQGPEFLTYFQNEAQLDKSGLPSDRFFAERPEGSVSTLKIQRTQQEDSAVYLCASSLVGTGVLFGPGTRLTVT.

V and J are TRBV5-1 and TRBJ1-1; unclear D gene. V was cut by 5 bases and J by 0 bases, with 11 bases left in between. Germline CDR1 reads SGHRS; CDR2 reads YFSETQ. CDR3 size: 14 residues. CDR3 loop: CASSSDILNTEAFF. The CDR3 nucleotides are TGCGCCAGCAGTAGCGACATCTTGAACACTGAAGCTTTCTTT.